These T cell receptor beta chains were read from a single sample in a study of blood T cell repertoires in COVID-19. TCRdb's copy holds only in-frame clones and misses some; the assay was immunoSEQ multiplex PCR. The data contain approximately 320,000 clones, approximately 88% of them singletons. Sequenced sample: PBMCs or T cells enriched from blood (not recorded which). The source of these receptors is a woman younger than 35 who had recovered from COVID-19. The CDR3 runs from the conserved cysteine through the conserved F or W. The D gene is left open where the match is weak. Size is omitted from some rows. Given values are once, few, many or a class for expanded clones.

V | size | D | CDR3
TRBV4-1 | NA | TRBD1 | CASSPGQGIGGYTF
TRBV7-2 | NA | TRBD2 | CASSLRTSGVEHGEQFF
TRBV5-1 | NA | TRBD1 | CASSFPGQGQDTQYF
TRBV3-1/TRBV3-2 | once | TRBD1 | CASSLGTGDPSYTF
TRBV6-6 | once | NA | CASSYAGARETQYF
TRBV27 | NA | TRBD1 | CASSPDRGRGTDTQYF
TRBV6-5 | NA | NA | CASRVGSFSNQPQHF
TRBV7-9 | once | NA | CASSRPGQAYGYTF
TRBV5-1 | NA | TRBD2 | CASSFQRGVTGELFF
TRBV30 | NA | TRBD1 | CAWSQGDLGYTF
TRBV5-4 | NA | TRBD2 | CASSLGLAGTYEQYF
TRBV28 | NA | TRBD1 | CASSSLGQGRSDTEAFF
TRBV7-2 | NA | TRBD1 | CASSTGPGTGDKNIQYF
TRBV20-1 | NA | NA | CSARLSGPQYF
TRBV20-1 | NA | NA | CSGTGSGGYTF
TRBV4-3 | NA | TRBD2 | CASSPLAGGSYEQYF
TRBV5-1 | NA | TRBD1 | CASSSGQGFTEAFF
TRBV5-6 | NA | NA | CASSLGAGPSGANVLTF
TRBV6-5 | NA | NA | CASSPSAVGVNEQFF
TRBV5-6 | NA | TRBD2 | CASSLGLAGWKSTDTQYF
TRBV6-4 | once | NA | CASSAGASSYNEQFF
TRBV4-1 | NA | TRBD1 | CASSPGQGPTYEQYF
TRBV28 | NA | NA | CASSSGVRGYTF
TRBV5-4 | NA | NA | CASSLGDIPYEQYF
TRBV5-1 | NA | NA | CASSEPGTPEFGAFF
TRBV18 | once | TRBD1 | CASSDTGGPNYGYTF
TRBV6-5 | once | NA | CASSYSPGAIETQYF
TRBV19 | NA | NA | CASSIVGTVNNEQFF
TRBV19 | NA | TRBD1 | CASYFTGQGRNTIYF
TRBV5-1 | NA | TRBD2 | CASSSTTSGGADTGELFF
TRBV7-9 | NA | TRBD2 | CASSTTSGRPPLNEQFF
TRBV14 | few | TRBD2 | CASSPTTSGAYEQYF
TRBV2 | NA | NA | CASATSRGETQYF
TRBV28 | once | TRBD1 | CASSLGDRAGQPQHF
TRBV6-5 | NA | TRBD1 | CASFPGQSYEQYF
TRBV5-1 | NA | NA | CASSPRSRKSSYNEQFF
TRBV2 | once | NA | CASSDLRPINQPQHF
TRBV21-1 | NA | NA | CASGGTSSNEQFF
TRBV18 | NA | NA | CASSPPERWPQHF
TRBV6-2/TRBV6-3 | NA | NA | CASSDDWRYEDTQYF
TRBV6-5 | NA | TRBD2 | CASGSGTSSSQYF
TRBV18 | NA | NA | CASSPLTGEQFF
TRBV9 | few | NA | CASSVGSANYGYTF
TRBV30 | NA | NA | CAWRIQGGDTQYF
TRBV4-1 | NA | TRBD1 | CASSQGQGAGGANVLTF
TRBV2 | NA | TRBD2 | CASSEVLGLATDTQYF
TRBV9 | NA | TRBD2 | CASSVGTSGPRVETQYF
TRBV2 | NA | NA | CASSRIRGKNTEAFF
TRBV15 | few | TRBD1 | CATSRGGQGTSEQYF
TRBV30 | NA | NA | CAWSVPGTQETQYF
TRBV2 | NA | TRBD2 | CASRGLAGAHSYEQYF
TRBV5-4 | NA | TRBD2 | CASSAPGLAGGEQYF
TRBV7-2 | NA | TRBD1 | CASRADRDSGNTIYF
TRBV6-5 | few | TRBD2 | CASSPSLAGPDTQYF
TRBV2 | NA | NA | CASTQARQDNEQFF